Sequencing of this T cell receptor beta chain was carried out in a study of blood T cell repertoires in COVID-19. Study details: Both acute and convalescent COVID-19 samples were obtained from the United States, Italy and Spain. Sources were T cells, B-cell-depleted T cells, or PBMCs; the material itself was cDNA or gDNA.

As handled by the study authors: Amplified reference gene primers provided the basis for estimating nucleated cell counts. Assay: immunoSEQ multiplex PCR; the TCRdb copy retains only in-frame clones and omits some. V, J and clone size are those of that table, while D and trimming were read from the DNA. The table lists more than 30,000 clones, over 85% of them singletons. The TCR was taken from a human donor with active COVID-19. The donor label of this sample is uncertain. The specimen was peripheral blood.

CDR3 sequence reads: CASSERRRAETQYF. CDR3 in DNA: TGCGCCAGCAGTGAAAGGCGCAGGGCAGAGACCCAGTACTTC. The gene calls are TRBV10-2 and TRBJ2-5, with a weak D call TRBD1 (5 bases). Germline V lookup: CDR1 WSHSY, CDR2 SAAADI. The CDR3 has 14 amino acids. With 3 bases removed from V and 4 bases from J, the gap between germline ends came to 12 bases.